The clone carrying this T cell receptor (beta chain) occurred a few times. Its matching antigen is unknown. The data originate from a study of CD8+CD57+ T cells in acquired aplastic anemia. Findings of the study overall: Patients and controls shared roughly 28 CD8+ CDR3 sequences, which appeared highly expressed in patients and within their immunodominant clones.

CDR1 and CDR2 from the germline V gene are SGDLS and YYNGEE. V lost 0 bases, J lost 2 bases, and 12 bases lay in between. The CDR3 sequence is 15 residues long. Patients picked for sequencing had shown CD8+CD57+ cell expansion detected by flow cytometry. According to the study, genomic DNA was the template for TCR beta VDJ and CDR3 profiling. TCRdb re-called the reads with MiXCR, one entry per CDR3 protein. This sample has some 180,000 distinct CDR3 sequences, with around 50% found just once. The sample was sorted CD4+, CD8+, or CD8+CD57+ T cells (not recorded which) from PBMCs. The V gene is TRBV9, the J gene TRBJ2-7, with D maybe TRBD2 (5 bases). The receptor comes from a human donor with aplastic anemia. CDR3 bases: TGTGCCAGCAGCGTAGGAGGGCTCGCCACCTACGAGCAGTACTTC. Protein product: CASSVGGLATYEQYF.